These 6 T cell receptor beta chains share one sample of origin, sequenced in a study of cytomegalovirus exposure and HLA in healthy donors. The PCR made use of 60 Vbeta and 13 Jbeta primers. Sequencing was performed with immunoSEQ multiplex PCR; in TCRdb, only in-frame clones are kept and a portion is missing. The repertoire holds roughly 140,000 clones, roughly 80% seen once, with about 5% in the top ten. Material for sequencing was PBMCs. Receptor source: a man aged 35 to 55 in good health and CMV-seronegative.

For this clone: The sample contains more than one DNA sequence encoding this CDR3. The rearrangement links TRBV4-3 to TRBJ2-7; D may be TRBD1 (6 bases). This CDR3 region has 16 residues. The V end lost 0 bases, the J end lost 2 bases, and 14 bases lay between the germline ends. Looked up from germline, CDR1 is LGHNA and CDR2 is YSLEER. The DNA for the CDR3 is TGCGCCAGCAGCCAAGATTCTTTGAGGGGGACCTACGAGCAGTACTTC. Translation: CASSQDSLRGTYEQYF.

This rearrangement joins TRBV5-6 to TRBJ2-3, with no clear D. The CDR3 runs to 14 residues. Germline V gene sequence: CDR1 SGHDT, CDR2 YYEEEE. V lost 0 bases, J lost 5 bases, and 10 bases lay in between. The CDR3 nucleotides read TGTGCCAGCAGCTTGGGACTGGTGGGAGATACGCAGTATTTT. Amino acid sequence: CASSLGLVGDTQYF.

The chain links TRBV5-1 to TRBJ1-1; D is perhaps TRBD1 (5 bases). This CDR3 has 14 residues. In germline, CDR1 is SGHRS, CDR2 YFSETQ. V lost 1 base to trimming and J lost 4 bases, with 11 bases between them. As DNA, the CDR3 is TGCGCCAGCAGCTTGAGGGGCGGTGGCACTGAAGCTTTCTTT. Its protein product is CASSLRGGGTEAFF.

The chain carries TRBV5-1 and TRBJ1-1; 8 bases align to TRBD1. Losses at the gene ends were 7 bases for V and 0 bases for J; bases not matched to a gene: 8. Germline V gives CDR1 SGHRS, CDR2 YFSETQ. CDR3 length: 15 residues. CDR3 bases: TGCGCCAGCCGGACAGGGAACCGCTTGAACACTGAAGCTTTCTTT. It translates to CASRTGNRLNTEAFF.

This clone has more than one count but fewer than ten. Sequence at one end of the junction differs from germline and may be a read error. V and J are TRBV5-1 and TRBJ1-1; D remains ambiguous. The CDR3 length is 13 residues. Germline loops: CDR1 SGHRS, CDR2 YFSETQ. The CDR3 sequence is CASGLAGNTEAFF. The DNA for the CDR3 is TGCGCCAGCGGCTTGGCAGGGAACACTGAAGCTTTCTTT.

The chain recombines TRBV19 with TRBJ2-1; 8 bases are shared with TRBD1. The CDR3 is 15 amino acids. Germline V lookup: CDR1 LNHDA, CDR2 SQIVND (reference sequence). J gave up 3 bases and V 6 bases, and 7 bases lay outside the gene matches. This CDR3 is CASSPPRGLYNEQFF. CDR3 DNA sequence: TGTGCCAGTAGCCCCCCCAGGGGGCTCTACAATGAGCAGTTCTTC.